These T cell receptor beta chains were read from a single sample in a study of shared clonotypes between healthy human individuals. This table comes from immunoSEQ multiplex PCR, and its TCRdb copy is limited to in-frame clones, with some not included. The profile shows about 600,000 clones, approximately 97% of them singletons. Sequencing input: naive CD4+ T cells sorted from blood. The receptors derive from a woman aged 25 to 39 in good health. Each CDR3 is given with its conserved first and last residue. Each record gives: CDR3 protein, V gene, D gene, J gene. D genes are given only for firm matches.

CASTPKGIATEAFF,TRBV4-1,NA,TRBJ1-1
CASSNQGNQPQHF,TRBV6-1,NA,TRBJ1-5
CASRLKTGTGQYEQYF,TRBV2,TRBD1,TRBJ2-7
CASSQDLAGSTDTQYF,TRBV4-2,TRBD2,TRBJ2-3
CASSLVETGVYEQYF,TRBV5-1,TRBD1,TRBJ2-7
CASSLGTGLRPQHF,TRBV28,NA,TRBJ1-5
CASSQLAATYNEQFF,TRBV14,TRBD2,TRBJ2-1
CASRGLGANEQFF,TRBV2,NA,TRBJ2-1
CASSLVPNRLAGGAYEQYF,TRBV7-9,TRBD2,TRBJ2-7
CASNGEETQYF,TRBV2,NA,TRBJ2-5
CASSLGLPSYEQYF,TRBV7-9,NA,TRBJ2-7
CASSEGGLRGYEQFF,TRBV2,NA,TRBJ2-1
CASSESGSGGYTF,TRBV25-1,NA,TRBJ1-2
CASSLGGKKTDTQYF,TRBV5-1,NA,TRBJ2-3
CASSIGAGGSLDQPQHF,TRBV19,TRBD1,TRBJ1-5
CASSQVGTANTEAFF,TRBV4-1,TRBD1,TRBJ1-1
CASSLAGSGANVLTF,TRBV5-1,NA,TRBJ2-6
CASSLKAGSSYEQYF,TRBV5-1,NA,TRBJ2-7
CASSPGLASTDTQYF,TRBV5-1,TRBD2,TRBJ2-3
CAWSVQGQGPYEQYF,TRBV30,TRBD1,TRBJ2-7
CASQFRDNSYEQYF,TRBV27,NA,TRBJ2-7
CASMEDRARNQPQHF,TRBV19,TRBD1,TRBJ1-5
CASSLSREGSYEQYF,TRBV28,TRBD2,TRBJ2-7
CASSLGHLRSGRYYEQYF,TRBV7-8,TRBD2,TRBJ2-7
CASRDEQFF,TRBV27,NA,TRBJ2-1
CASTEVGQAYEQYF,TRBV7-9,TRBD1,TRBJ2-7
CATQQSGGQGSHEQYF,TRBV10-3,TRBD1,NA
CASSITSGSSYNEQFF,TRBV14,TRBD2,TRBJ2-1
CASTRVYEQYF,TRBV6-9,NA,TRBJ2-7
CASSLETYFPYEQYF,TRBV5-1,NA,TRBJ2-7
CASSLGKGNYGYTF,TRBV28,NA,TRBJ1-2
CASSQGLADYNEQFF,TRBV4-1,TRBD2,TRBJ2-1
CASSPVGAGNEQFF,TRBV18,NA,TRBJ2-1
CASRKGGQADSYNEQFF,TRBV6-1,TRBD1,TRBJ2-1
CATASGPNGYTF,TRBV27,NA,TRBJ1-2
CASSLVGGFEHEQYF,TRBV7-2,NA,TRBJ2-7
CASSRHPVAGGTDEQFF,TRBV28,TRBD2,TRBJ2-1
CSVRQTLTPYNEQFF,TRBV29-1,NA,TRBJ2-1
CASSLQGHNEQFF,TRBV2,NA,TRBJ2-1
CASSLSGPYEQYF,TRBV7-9,NA,NA
CASYVRHTEAFF,TRBV6-6,NA,TRBJ1-1
CASSPPGQAIGLHGYTF,TRBV28,TRBD1,TRBJ1-2
CASSLTGDTGELFF,TRBV7-9,TRBD1,TRBJ2-2
CASSGANRGLYYGYTF,TRBV6-1,TRBD1,TRBJ1-2
CASSSRTVSNQPQHF,TRBV28,NA,TRBJ1-5
CASSSGAGRWEGQYF,TRBV27,TRBD2,TRBJ2-3
CASSEARQVNTEAFF,TRBV2,NA,TRBJ1-1
CASSPQAGTGLVGELFF,TRBV18,TRBD1,TRBJ2-2
CASSRGQPLNEKLFF,TRBV5-8,TRBD1,TRBJ1-4
CASSSAGSFAAYEQYF,TRBV19,NA,TRBJ2-7
CASSESVGVPYNEQFF,TRBV6-1,NA,TRBJ2-1
CASSSLSLEQPQHF,TRBV7-9,NA,TRBJ1-5
CASSLDTGGEGEQYF,TRBV6-1,NA,TRBJ2-7
CASSLTGISLNTEAFF,TRBV28,NA,TRBJ1-1
CASSLVLAGAGETQYF,TRBV5-5,TRBD2,TRBJ2-5